These 2 T cell receptor beta chains came from one sample sequenced in a study of blood T cell repertoires in COVID-19 (dated by TCRdb to the early 2020s). Receptor libraries were prepared by the immunoSEQ multiplex PCR assay. TCRdb stores this immuneACCESS table with in-frame sequences only. Part of the clones is absent; in the studies checked, under half of the shortfall reflects unresolved V genes, and no reason is known for the rest. For this sample the table gives about 250,000 clones, of which 80% to 90% were detected only once. Together, the top ten hold about 16% of the sample. Input material: PBMCs or T cells enriched from blood (not recorded which). These receptors were taken from a man between 18 and 35 years old who had recovered from COVID-19.

V gene TRBV4-2 combines with J gene TRBJ2-2; D gene ambiguous. Trimming shortened V by 3 bases and J by 7 bases, and 18 bases separated the two germline ends. The germline V gene has CDR1 LGHNA and CDR2 YNFKEQ. CDR3 length: 16 amino acids. The CDR3 bases are TGTGCCAGCAGCCAGACAAGGAACACGCTCCTCGGGGAGCTGTTTTTT. As protein: CASSQTRNTLLGELFF.

V is TRBV5-1 and J is TRBJ1-3, with D unclear. The CDR3 runs 18 residues. V was pared by 0 bases and J by 0 bases, with 16 bases between. In germline, CDR1 is SGHRS, CDR2 YFSETQ. CDR3: CASSLARLQEASGNTIYF. The CDR3 DNA sequence: TGCGCCAGCAGCTTGGCCCGGCTCCAGGAGGCCTCTGGAAACACCATATATTTT. Full variable domain (missing parts from reference TRBV5-1 and TRBJ1-3): KAGVTQTPRYLIKTRGQQVTLSCSPISGHRSVSWYQQTPGQGLQFLFEYFSETQRNKGNFPGRFSGRQFSNSRSEMNVSTLELGDSALYLCASSLARLQEASGNTIYFGEGSWLTVV.